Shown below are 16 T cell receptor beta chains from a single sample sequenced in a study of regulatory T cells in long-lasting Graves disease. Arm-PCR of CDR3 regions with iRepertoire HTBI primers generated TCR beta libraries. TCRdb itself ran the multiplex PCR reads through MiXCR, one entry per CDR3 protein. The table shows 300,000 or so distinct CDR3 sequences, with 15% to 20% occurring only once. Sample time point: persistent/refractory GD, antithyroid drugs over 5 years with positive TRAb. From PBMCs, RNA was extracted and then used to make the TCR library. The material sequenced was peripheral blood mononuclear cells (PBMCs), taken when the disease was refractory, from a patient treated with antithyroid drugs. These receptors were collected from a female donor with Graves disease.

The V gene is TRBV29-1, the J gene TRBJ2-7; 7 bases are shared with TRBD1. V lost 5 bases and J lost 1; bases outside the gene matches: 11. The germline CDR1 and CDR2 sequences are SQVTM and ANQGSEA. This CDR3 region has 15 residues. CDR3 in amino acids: CSVTRGGGYSYEQYF. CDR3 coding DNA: TGCAGCGTTACAAGAGGGGGCGGCTATTCCTACGAGCAGTACTTC.

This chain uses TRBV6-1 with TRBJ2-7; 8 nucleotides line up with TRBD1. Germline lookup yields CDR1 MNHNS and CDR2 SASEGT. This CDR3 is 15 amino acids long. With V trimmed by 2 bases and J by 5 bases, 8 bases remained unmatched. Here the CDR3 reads CASSEWHRGLDEQYF. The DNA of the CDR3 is TGTGCCAGCAGTGAATGGCACAGGGGGTTGGACGAGCAGTACTTC.

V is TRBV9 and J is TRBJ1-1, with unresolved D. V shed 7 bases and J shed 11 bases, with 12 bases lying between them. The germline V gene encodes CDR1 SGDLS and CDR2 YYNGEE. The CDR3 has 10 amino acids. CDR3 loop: CASGSPNAFF. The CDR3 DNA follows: TGTGCCAGCGGGAGTCCGAACGCTTTCTTT.

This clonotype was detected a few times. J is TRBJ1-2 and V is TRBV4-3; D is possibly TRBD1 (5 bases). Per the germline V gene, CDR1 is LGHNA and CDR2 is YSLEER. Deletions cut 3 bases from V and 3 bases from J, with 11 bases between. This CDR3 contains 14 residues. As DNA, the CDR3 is TGCGCCAGCAGCCAGACAAGGGGCGACTATGGCTACACCTTC. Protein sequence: CASSQTRGDYGYTF.

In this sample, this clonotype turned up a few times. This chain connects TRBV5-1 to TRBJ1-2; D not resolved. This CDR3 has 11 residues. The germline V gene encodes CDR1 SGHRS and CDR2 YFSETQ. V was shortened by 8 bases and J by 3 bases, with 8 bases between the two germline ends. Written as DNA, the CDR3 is TGCGCCAGTTTAGGTGACTATGGCTACACCTTC. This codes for CASLGDYGYTF.

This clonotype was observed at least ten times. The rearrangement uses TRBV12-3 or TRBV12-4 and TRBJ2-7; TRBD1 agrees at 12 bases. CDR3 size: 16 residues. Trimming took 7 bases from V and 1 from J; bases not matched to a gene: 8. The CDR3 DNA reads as TGTGCCAGCAACAAATTGGGACAGGGGGCATCCTACGAGCAGTACTTC. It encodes CASNKLGQGASYEQYF.

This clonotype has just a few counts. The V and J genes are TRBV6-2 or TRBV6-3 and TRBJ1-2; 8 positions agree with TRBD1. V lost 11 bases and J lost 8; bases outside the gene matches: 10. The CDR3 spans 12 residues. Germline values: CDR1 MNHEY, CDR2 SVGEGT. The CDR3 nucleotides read TGTGCCGGATCGGACAGGGTAGGGGGCTACACCTTC. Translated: CAGSDRVGGYTF.

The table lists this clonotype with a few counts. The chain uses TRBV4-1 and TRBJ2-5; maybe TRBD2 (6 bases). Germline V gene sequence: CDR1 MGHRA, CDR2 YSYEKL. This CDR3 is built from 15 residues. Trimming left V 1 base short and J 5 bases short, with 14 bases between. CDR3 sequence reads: CASSQGEAGSETQYF. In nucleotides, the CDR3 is TGCGCCAGCAGCCAAGGAGAGGCCGGGAGTGAGACCCAGTACTTC.

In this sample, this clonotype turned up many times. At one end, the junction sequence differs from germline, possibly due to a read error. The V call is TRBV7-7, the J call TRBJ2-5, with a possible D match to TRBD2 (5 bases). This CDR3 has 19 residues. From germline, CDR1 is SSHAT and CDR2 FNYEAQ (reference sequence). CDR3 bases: TGTGCTAGCAGCTTAGCCGACGCGGGTCTTTCCCCTATGGGAGAGACCCAGTACTTC. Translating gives CASSLADAGLSPMGETQYF.

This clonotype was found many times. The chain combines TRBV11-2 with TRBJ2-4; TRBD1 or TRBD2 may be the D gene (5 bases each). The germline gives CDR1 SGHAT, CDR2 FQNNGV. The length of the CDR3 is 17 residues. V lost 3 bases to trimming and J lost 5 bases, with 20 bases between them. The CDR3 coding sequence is TGTGCCAGCAGCTTGGATTTTGTAGTTAGGGGAGAAAACATTCAGTACTTC. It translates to CASSLDFVVRGENIQYF.

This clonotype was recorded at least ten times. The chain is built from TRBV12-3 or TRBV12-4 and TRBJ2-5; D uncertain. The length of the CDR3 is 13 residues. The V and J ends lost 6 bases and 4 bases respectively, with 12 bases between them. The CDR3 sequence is CASSLVVRETQYF. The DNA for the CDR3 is TGTGCCAGCAGCCTCGTCGTCCGAGAGACCCAGTACTTC.

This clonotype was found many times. The CDR3, as DNA: TGTGCCAGCAGCCAAGGGACAGATAGCTCCTACGAGCAGTACTTC. Amino acids: CASSQGTDSSYEQYF. The chain recombines TRBV11-2 with TRBJ2-7; 7 nucleotides match TRBD1. Losses at the gene ends were 5 bases for V and 0 bases for J; bases not matched to a gene: 7. In germline, CDR1 is SGHAT, CDR2 FQNNGV. This CDR3 comprises 15 residues.

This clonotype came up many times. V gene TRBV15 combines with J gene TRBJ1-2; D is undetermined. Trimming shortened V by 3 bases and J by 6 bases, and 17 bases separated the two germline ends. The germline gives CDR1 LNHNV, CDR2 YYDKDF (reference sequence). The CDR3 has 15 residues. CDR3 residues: CATSSQGGGSHGYTF. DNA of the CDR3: TGTGCCACCAGCAGCCAAGGAGGCGGGTCTCATGGCTACACCTTC.

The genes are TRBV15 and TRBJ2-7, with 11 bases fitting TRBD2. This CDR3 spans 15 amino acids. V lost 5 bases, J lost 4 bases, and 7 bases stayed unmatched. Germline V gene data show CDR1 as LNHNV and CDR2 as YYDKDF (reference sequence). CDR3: CATSERLAGKYEQYF. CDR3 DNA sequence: TGTGCCACCAGCGAGCGACTAGCGGGAAAATACGAGCAGTACTTC.

Written as DNA, the CDR3 is TGCAGTGTTCCGGCCGATACGCAAAATTCACCCCTCCACTTT. Protein sequence: CSVPADTQNSPLHF. The V gene is TRBV20-1, the J gene TRBJ1-6; no reliable D call. Trimming pared 7 bases from V and 7 bases from J, leaving 17 bases between. Germline CDR1 DFQATT, CDR2 SNEGSKA (reference sequence). This CDR3 spans 14 amino acids.

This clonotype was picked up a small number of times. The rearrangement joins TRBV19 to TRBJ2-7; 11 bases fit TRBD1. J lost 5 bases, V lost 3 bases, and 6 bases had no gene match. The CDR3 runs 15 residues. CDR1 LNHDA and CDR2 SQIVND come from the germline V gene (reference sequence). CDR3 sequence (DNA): TGTGCCAGTAGTATTCTAGGACAGGGGGCTGACGAGCAGTACTTC. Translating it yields CASSILGQGADEQYF.